This T cell receptor beta chain originates from a study of T cells in Graves' hyperthyroidism and ophthalmopathy. Looking at the study overall: Peripheral blood was taken when the disease was first diagnosed, before any treatment began.

RNA transcripts served as the template for amplifying TCR beta CDR3 regions. The TCR CDR3 was amplified in a first-round RT-PCR using the HTBI primer set. TCRdb reprocessed the multiplex PCR reads via MiXCR and lists one record per CDR3 protein. Here the sample spans some 620,000 distinct CDR3 sequences, roughly 17% being singletons. Aged 18 to 65, the patients had hyperthyroidism that was newly diagnosed and had lasted under 2 months. Any patient presenting with uncontrolled infection, other autoimmune disease, pregnancy or lactation was left out. The study based diagnoses on clinical symptoms, serum thyroxine and TRAb, thyroid ultrasound and orbital computed tomography. Germline CDR1 reads SGHNT; CDR2 reads YENEEA. V was cut by 5 bases and J by 2 bases, with 16 bases left in between. The CDR3 is 15 amino acids.

This clonotype originated in a woman aged 25 to 45 with Graves' hyperthyroidism. The sample was blood. The genes are TRBV11-3 and TRBJ2-7; D assignment may be TRBD1 or TRBD2 (5 bases each). The CDR3 DNA is TGTGCCAGCAGCCCCCCAGAGGGACCGCCCTACGAGCAGTACTTC. This gives the protein CASSPPEGPPYEQYF.